The clone carrying this T cell receptor (beta chain) is deemed medium-sized. The antigen remains unidentified. Cells sorted as Tregs were CD4+, CD25+ and CD127-/low. Study-level results: Tumor-infiltrating Treg TCR alpha and beta sequences overlapped most with tumor naive CD4+ T cells, then blood naive.

A single record per CDR3 protein comes from TCRdb applying MiXCR to the 5' RACE reads. The profile shows more than 9,000 distinct CDR3 sequences, more than 15% of them singletons. The TCR originated in a female donor with breast cancer. The sample taken for sequencing was Tregs sorted from a lymph node.

The CDR3 loop reads CASRNSYPYEQYF. The DNA of the CDR3 is TGTGCCAGCAGAAACTCATATCCCTACGAGCAGTACTTC. This chain joins TRBV6-5 and TRBJ2-7; D ambiguous. CDR1 and CDR2 (germline): MNHEY, SVGAGI. This CDR3 has 13 amino acids. The V gene lost 6 bases and the J gene lost 2 bases, with 11 bases spanning the gap.